This T cell receptor (beta chain) was obtained from a study of cytomegalovirus exposure and HLA in healthy donors. V was pared by 0 bases and J by 2 bases, with 4 bases of the junction left unmatched. Germline lookup yields CDR1 LGHNA and CDR2 YNFKEQ. This CDR3 spans 16 amino acids. Points from the study as a whole: The authors listed 150 or so TCR beta chains as cytomegalovirus-associated. A few CMV-associated chains proved CMV antigen-specific in vitro. Most TCR sequences proved rare, with some public TCRs found in many donors. Follow-up analysis later connected one missense variant in DCLRE1C with trimming of TCR beta V- and J-genes.

Use of 60 Vbeta and 13 Jbeta primers characterized the PCR. Profiling relied on immunoSEQ multiplex PCR, and the TCRdb table lists in-frame clones only, not all of them. The sample includes 65,000 to 85,000 clones, 78% of them seen just once. As regards this clone: Its antigen remains unknown.

Sequencing was carried out using PBMCs. The sequence came from a woman aged 40 to 50 in good health and CMV-seropositive. V usage is TRBV4-2 and J usage is TRBJ2-3; TRBD1 matches 8 bases. CDR3 DNA: TGTGCCAGCAGCCAAGAATTTCAGGGGGCCACAGATACGCAGTATTTT. Residues: CASSQEFQGATDTQYF.